This paragraph covers one T cell receptor (beta chain) sequence. Its antigen is unidentified. Other DNA sequences in the sample encode the same CDR3. The data belong to a study of cytomegalovirus exposure and HLA in healthy donors. Study-wide background: As an earlier analysis found, 180 million or so T cells yielded about 120 million unique TCR beta sequences. Study outcomes and limitations: In a later analysis, V- and J-gene trimming of beta chains associated with a DCLRE1C missense variant, replicated independently. CMV serostatus was the sole immune exposure information available.

CDR1 is MDHEN, CDR2 SYDVKM, per germline. This CDR3 is built from 13 residues. V was trimmed by 8 bases and J by 2 bases, leaving 13 bases between them. Amplification used 60 Vbeta primers and 13 Jbeta primers. Profiled with immunoSEQ multiplex PCR; TCRdb holds only in-frame clones, not every one. The sample includes some 160,000 clones, approximately 86% of them seen just once. The chain uses TRBV28 and TRBJ2-7; tentatively, D is TRBD2 (6 bases). This clonotype was obtained from a woman aged 18-29 years in good health and CMV-seronegative. The sequenced sample consisted of PBMCs. Here the CDR3 reads CASRGSGAYEQYF. The CDR3, as DNA: TGTGCCAGCCGGGGTAGCGGAGCCTACGAGCAGTACTTC. Using reference TRBV28 and TRBJ2-7 for the parts outside the CDR3, the full variable domain is DVKVTQSSRYLVKRTGEKVFLECVQDMDHENMFWYRQDPGLGLRLIYFSYDVKMKEKGDIPEGYSVSREKKERFSLILESASTNQTSMYLCASRGSGAYEQYFGPGTRLTVT.